This T cell receptor beta chain was documented in a study of CD8+CD57+ T cells in acquired aplastic anemia (dated by TCRdb to 2016 to 2019). At the level of the whole study: A mean of approximately 2.9 ug of DNA, ranging from about 0.19 to 27.4 ug, was extracted from sorted CD4+ and CD8+ cells. For healthy donor samples, the average read count was about 10 million for CD4+ cells and around 12 million for CD8+ cells.

The study deep-sequenced TCR repertoires of sorted CD4+ and CD8+ blood T cells from severe aplastic anemia patients and healthy subjects. Ficoll-Paque density gradient centrifugation was used to isolate peripheral blood mononuclear cells. Before DNA extraction, CD4+ and CD8+ T cells were sorted by FACS or by magnetic beads. Turning to this clonotype: This receptor's antigen is unknown. Base qualities were left out, and no much larger clone turns up one base away.

What the study reported, not specific to this receptor: Around 30 CD8+ CDR3 sequences were found to be shared between patients and controls, but these sequences appeared to be highly expressed in patients and within the immunodominant clones of the patients. Between patients and healthy controls, no significant difference in CD8+ Simpson's diversity was found (P=0.060).

Genomic DNA was used as template for profiling of TCR beta VDJ combinations and CDR3 sequences. TCR repertoire sequencing was run on an Illumina HiSeq 2000. The paper's processing steps were these. Repertoires were assessed using TRBV/TRBJ rearrangement plots, CDR3 size and DJ length profiles, and Simpson's diversity index. Whichever DNA sequence was most abundant in the deep sequencing data was defined as the immunodominant clone. CDR3 amino acid sequences were screened for sharing across subjects and were compared with published repertoires and the VDJdb database. TCRdb took the public reads, trimmed them with fastp at Q25, ran MiXCR for clone calling and kept in-frame beta chains. CDR3 protein duplicates are merged, each entry listing the most common genes and DNA. The V and J calls, along with clone size, are taken from TCRdb and not from the paper's own processing. Counted in this sample were 180,000 or so distinct CDR3 sequences; under 55% of them appeared once. In total, the top ten clones hold 2.5% to 3.5% of the sample.

Sequenced sample: sorted CD4+, CD8+, or CD8+CD57+ T cells (not recorded which) from PBMCs. This clonotype was obtained from a human donor in good health.

The DNA is as follows: TGTGCCAAGGGACCTTTCTACAATGAGCAGTTCTTC. The translation is CAKGPFYNEQFF. The sequence links TRBV2 to TRBJ2-1, with a tentative D call of TRBD1 or TRBD2, each matching 5 bases. Spanning cysteine to phenylalanine, the CDR3 consists of 12 amino acids. Only CDR3 DNA remains: 36 bases, in frame from the first base. In the germline V gene, CDR1 corresponds to SNHLY and CDR2 to FYNNEI. V is shortened by 10 bases, J by 3 bases, and the region joining them spans 10 bases. Here the CDR3 is joined to the reference TRBV2 and TRBJ2-1 genes, and the full variable domain is: EPEVTQTPSHQVTQMGQEVILRCVPISNHLYFYWYRQILGQKVEFLVSFYNNEISEKSEIFDDQFSVERPDGSNFTLKIRSTKLEDSAMYFCAKGPFYNEQFFGPGTRLTVL.